Below are 29 T cell receptor beta chains sequenced from a single sample in a study of shared clonotypes between healthy human individuals. Naive CD8 cells lacked CD45RO, underwent positive selection for CCR7 and left out terminally differentiated effector memory CD45RA+ cells. The data were produced by immunoSEQ multiplex PCR, yet TCRdb's version contains in-frame clones alone and is incomplete. The table includes 550,000 to 750,000 clones, around 92% detected once. The sequenced sample consisted of naive CD8+ T cells sorted from blood. The receptors come from a man aged 25 to 40 in good health.

V usage is TRBV5-5 and J usage is TRBJ2-7; D is undetermined. Trimming pared 3 bases from V and 2 bases from J, leaving 18 bases between. The CDR3 spans 16 residues. Germline V gene sequence: CDR1 SGHKS, CDR2 YYEKEE (reference sequence). CDR3 in amino acids: CASSSLWQAGPYEQYF. CDR3 coding DNA: TGTGCCAGCAGCTCCTTGTGGCAGGCAGGCCCCTACGAGCAGTACTTC.

The chain joins TRBV28 to TRBJ2-7, with TRBD2 matching 11 bases. The CDR3 runs 15 residues. Germline CDR1 reads MDHEN; CDR2 reads SYDVKM. The trim removed 2 bases at V and 7 bases at J, leaving 7 bases unmatched. The CDR3 bases are TGTGCCAGCAGTTTACTACTAGCGGGAGTAAATGAGCAGTACTTC. Its protein is CASSLLLAGVNEQYF.

The chain couples TRBV4-1 to TRBJ2-7; TRBD2 matches 13 bases. CDR3 length: 16 residues. V shed 4 bases, J shed 2 bases, and the junction held 5 bases outside the gene matches. Germline CDR1 is MGHRA and CDR2 is YSYEKL. The CDR3 region is CASSLGLAGVTYEQYF. CDR3 coding DNA: TGCGCCAGCAGCCTAGGACTAGCGGGAGTGACCTACGAGCAGTACTTC.

The chain carries TRBV7-9 and TRBJ2-3; possibly TRBD2 for D (6 bases). V dropped 2 bases and J dropped 0 bases, with 9 bases sitting between them. This CDR3 has 15 residues. Looked up from germline, CDR1 is SEHNR and CDR2 is FQNEAQ (reference sequence). CDR3 coding DNA: TGTGCCAGCAGCTTATGGCGGGGTAGCACAGATACGCAGTATTTT. This codes for CASSLWRGSTDTQYF.

The chain employs TRBV6-5 and TRBJ1-5, with 7 bases aligning to TRBD1. Per germline, CDR1 MNHEY and CDR2 SVGAGI. CDR3 length: 13 amino acids. J lost 8 bases, V lost 2 bases, and 3 bases had no gene match. The CDR3 spells CASSYDQGEPQHF. The CDR3 coding sequence is TGTGCCAGCAGTTACGATCAGGGGGAGCCCCAGCATTTT.

Concerning this clone itself: Other DNA sequences in this sample translate to the same CDR3. J is TRBJ2-7 and V is TRBV6-5; 9 bases match TRBD1. Unmatched junction bases numbered 6, after V lost 6 bases and J lost 3 bases. The CDR3 is 14 amino acids. Germline V gives CDR1 MNHEY, CDR2 SVGAGI. The CDR3 bases are TGTGCCAGCAGCACGGGACAGGGAGTCTACGAGCAGTACTTC. The encoded protein is CASSTGQGVYEQYF.

The rearrangement uses TRBV7-6 and TRBJ2-1; TRBD1 or TRBD2 may be the D gene (5 bases each). The V end lost 2 bases, the J end lost 2 bases, and 16 bases lay between the germline ends. Germline CDR1 and CDR2: SGHVS and FNYEAQ. There are 17 residues in the CDR3. The CDR3 loop is CASSLQTGTRPYNEQFF. Here the CDR3 DNA reads TGTGCCAGCAGCTTACAAACGGGGACCAGACCCTACAATGAGCAGTTCTTC.

The V gene is TRBV19, the J gene TRBJ2-3, with D unresolved. There are 16 residues in the CDR3. CDR1 and CDR2 (germline): LNHDA, SQIVND (reference sequence). Trimming left V 3 bases short and J 0 bases short, with 13 bases between. CDR3 sequence: CASSIRTEPSTDTQYF. Here the CDR3 DNA reads TGTGCCAGTAGTATCAGGACGGAACCAAGCACAGATACGCAGTATTTT.

The chain links TRBV28 to TRBJ2-1; 11 nucleotides agree with TRBD2. This CDR3 has 20 residues. Germline values: CDR1 MDHEN, CDR2 SYDVKM. V dropped 7 bases and J dropped 1; count of bases not matched to a gene: 18. The chain's CDR3 is CASTLTSGRIFELSYNEQFF. DNA of the CDR3: TGTGCCAGCACCCTTACTAGCGGGAGAATCTTCGAGTTGTCCTACAATGAGCAGTTCTTC. The full variable domain, its missing parts supplied by reference TRBV28 and TRBJ2-1, is DVKVTQSSRYLVKRTGEKVFLECVQDMDHENMFWYRQDPGLGLRLIYFSYDVKMKEKGDIPEGYSVSREKKERFSLILESASTNQTSMYLCASTLTSGRIFELSYNEQFFGPGTRLTVL.

The chain joins TRBV29-1 to TRBJ2-3; D is possibly TRBD1 or TRBD2 (5 bases each). CDR1 is SQVTM and CDR2 is ANQGSEA in the germline V gene. The CDR3 extends over 16 amino acids. V was shortened by 4 bases and J by 0 bases, with 17 bases between the two germline ends. As DNA, the CDR3 is TGCAGCGTTGCCCTGGTAGGGACCGGGAGCACAGATACGCAGTATTTT. Encoded protein: CSVALVGTGSTDTQYF.

The chain recombines TRBV29-1 with TRBJ2-1, with 8 bases identical to TRBD2. The CDR3 is 15 residues long. Germline V gene sequence: CDR1 SQVTM, CDR2 ANQGSEA. J lost 2 bases, V lost 4 bases, and 7 bases had no gene match. CDR3 nucleotide sequence: TGCAGCGTTGCCCAACTAGCGGAGGCCTACAATGAGCAGTTCTTC. Protein: CSVAQLAEAYNEQFF.

V usage is TRBV7-3 and J usage is TRBJ2-3, with a tentative D call TRBD1 (5 bases). V was shortened by 3 bases and J by 0 bases, with 10 bases between the two germline ends. This CDR3 is 15 amino acids long. Germline V gene data show CDR1 as SGHTA and CDR2 as FQGTGA. The CDR3: CASSFLQDSTDTQYF. The CDR3 DNA follows: TGTGCCAGCAGCTTCTTACAGGATAGCACAGATACGCAGTATTTT.

This clone was seen once. V usage is TRBV7-9 and J usage is TRBJ1-1, with a possible D match to TRBD1 (5 bases). Trimming cost V 7 bases and J 2 bases, with 14 bases left between them. Germline loops: CDR1 SEHNR, CDR2 FQNEAQ (reference sequence). The CDR3 extends over 14 amino acids. CDR3 coding DNA: TGTGCCAGCAAGGGGACGGGGGGAAACACTGAAGCTTTCTTT. It yields the protein CASKGTGGNTEAFF.

This clone appeared once. Distinct nucleotide sequences in the sample also encode this CDR3. The CDR3 here is CASSLGQGLNEQFF. The CDR3 DNA sequence: TGCGCCAGCAGCTTGGGACAGGGTCTCAATGAGCAGTTCTTC. The gene calls are TRBV5-1 and TRBJ2-1, with 7 positions matching TRBD1. This CDR3 contains 14 residues. Losses at the gene ends were 0 bases for V and 6 bases for J; bases not matched to a gene: 3. Looked up from germline, CDR1 is SGHRS and CDR2 is YFSETQ.

This chain links TRBV6-5 with TRBJ1-5; D not certain. The CDR3 runs to 12 residues. Trimming pared 10 bases from V and 4 bases from J, leaving 11 bases between. Germline CDR1 reads MNHEY; CDR2 reads SVGAGI. This CDR3 reads CATRTENQPQHF. CDR3 in DNA: TGTGCCACCCGGACGGAAAATCAGCCCCAGCATTTT.

The chain employs TRBV9 and TRBJ2-7; 10 nucleotides line up with TRBD2. The CDR3 loop spans 17 amino acids. Germline-derived CDR1 and CDR2 are SGDLS and YYNGEE. V shed 1 base, J shed 6 bases, and the junction held 13 bases outside the gene matches. CDR3 DNA sequence: TGTGCCAGCAGCGTAACCGCCGCTAGCGGGAGTATGGGCGAGCAGTACTTC. It specifies CASSVTAASGSMGEQYF.

CDR3 coding DNA: TGTGCCAGCAGCAACCTGGCCTTGGGGGACATCATCCACGAGCAGTACTTC. Translating it yields CASSNLALGDIIHEQYF. The gene calls are TRBV27 and TRBJ2-7; maybe TRBD1 (6 bases). Germline CDR1 is MNHEY and CDR2 is SMNVEV (reference sequence). The CDR3 consists of 17 residues. V was trimmed by 6 bases and J by 5 bases, leaving 26 bases between them.

V and J are TRBV7-9 and TRBJ2-7; 7 positions agree with TRBD2. Germline CDR1 SEHNR, CDR2 FQNEAQ (reference sequence). The CDR3 is 18 residues long. Losses at the gene ends were 3 bases for V and 3 bases for J; bases not matched to a gene: 17. The CDR3 protein is CASSFKGPAGRARYEQYF. The CDR3, as DNA: TGTGCCAGCAGCTTTAAGGGTCCAGCAGGGAGGGCCCGCTACGAGCAGTACTTC.

This rearrangement joins TRBV7-9 to TRBJ2-1, with 9 nucleotides matching TRBD2. Germline V gene lookup returns CDR1 SEHNR and CDR2 FQNEAQ (reference sequence). V lost 4 bases, J lost 10 bases, and 2 bases stayed unmatched. This CDR3 has 12 residues. Here the CDR3 DNA reads TGTGCCAGCAGCTCGACTAGCGGCGAGCAGTTCTTC. Protein sequence: CASSSTSGEQFF.

Concerning this clone: The same CDR3 also results from other DNA sequences found in this sample. This rearrangement joins TRBV6-5 to TRBJ2-1; 7 bases are a match to TRBD2. Germline V gene lookup returns CDR1 MNHEY and CDR2 SVGAGI. This CDR3 spans 16 amino acids. The V segment lost 1 base and the J segment 5 bases; nucleotides outside the gene matches: 8. CDR3 coding DNA: TGTGCCAGCAGTTACTTAGGTCTAGCGGAGAACAATGAGCAGTTCTTC. Amino acids: CASSYLGLAENNEQFF.

The chain is built from TRBV27 and TRBJ1-1; D remains unclear. Germline V CDR1 and CDR2: MNHEY, SMNVEV (reference sequence). The CDR3 is 16 amino acids. Trimming removed 6 bases from V and 3 bases from J, with 20 bases in between. DNA of the CDR3: TGTGCCAGCAGACGGAGGCCGGACGTAGGCCACACTGAAGCTTTCTTT. The encoded protein is CASRRRPDVGHTEAFF.

This clone came up a few times. The genes are TRBV10-2 and TRBJ2-7, with 12 bases that match TRBD1. The CDR3 has 15 amino acids. Trimming cost V 2 bases and J 6 bases; bases outside gene matches: 5. Per germline, CDR1 WSHSY and CDR2 SAAADI. CDR3 bases: TGCGCCAGCAGTGAGGCGGGACAGGGGGCGTTCGAGCAGTACTTC. It specifies CASSEAGQGAFEQYF.

The chain recombines TRBV6-5 with TRBJ2-1; TRBD1 is a possible D gene (5 bases). There are 13 residues in the CDR3. V lost 5 bases and J lost 7, with 12 bases in between. From germline, CDR1 is MNHEY and CDR2 SVGAGI. As DNA, the CDR3 is TGTGCCAGCAGTCCGGGTCCAGGGAATGAGCAGTTCTTC. This translates into CASSPGPGNEQFF.

J is TRBJ2-1 and V is TRBV27; 7 positions agree with TRBD2. The CDR3 has 11 amino acids. V lost 7 bases, J lost 15 bases, and 9 bases stayed unmatched. Germline values: CDR1 MNHEY, CDR2 SMNVEV (reference sequence). The DNA for the CDR3 is TGTGCCAGCAACTGGGGGGAGGGTTGGTTCTTC. It specifies CASNWGEGWFF.

V and J are TRBV28 and TRBJ1-5, with D tentatively TRBD1 (6 bases). The CDR3 totals 14 residues. Per germline, CDR1 MDHEN and CDR2 SYDVKM. V was shortened by 3 bases and J by 4 bases, with 10 bases between the two germline ends. CDR3 DNA: TGTGCCAGCAGTTTTTACAGGGTTAATCAGCCCCAGCATTTT. Protein sequence: CASSFYRVNQPQHF. The entire variable domain, with the rest obtained from reference TRBV28 and TRBJ1-5, is as follows: DVKVTQSSRYLVKRTGEKVFLECVQDMDHENMFWYRQDPGLGLRLIYFSYDVKMKEKGDIPEGYSVSREKKERFSLILESASTNQTSMYLCASSFYRVNQPQHFGDGTRLSIL.

On this clone: The sample holds other DNA sequences that translate to the same CDR3. The DNA of the CDR3 is TGCGCCAGCAGCCAAGGACTAGCGGGGTACAATGAGCAGTTCTTC. Protein sequence: CASSQGLAGYNEQFF. The V and J genes are TRBV4-3 and TRBJ2-1; TRBD2 agrees at 11 bases. V trimming: 1 base; J trimming: 4 bases; junction bases outside the gene matches: 0. Germline-derived CDR1 and CDR2 are LGHNA and YSLEER. CDR3 length equals 15 residues.

The rearrangement links TRBV28 to TRBJ2-5, with no clear D. CDR1 and CDR2 from the germline V gene are MDHEN and SYDVKM. V lost 3 bases and J lost 5, with 4 bases in between. This CDR3 is built from 11 residues. As DNA, the CDR3 is TGTGCCAGCAGTTTGACGGAGACCCAGTACTTC. Its translation: CASSLTETQYF.

The rearrangement links TRBV27 to TRBJ2-7, with D tentatively TRBD1 (5 bases). The germline V gene has CDR1 MNHEY and CDR2 SMNVEV (reference sequence). Trimming stripped 6 bases from V and 0 bases from J, with 9 bases between. The CDR3 extends over 13 amino acids. CDR3 loop: CASRYRPSYEQYF. The CDR3 coding sequence is TGTGCCAGCAGATACAGGCCCTCCTACGAGCAGTACTTC.

The V call is TRBV19, the J call TRBJ2-1, with unresolved D. Looked up from germline, CDR1 is LNHDA and CDR2 is SQIVND (reference sequence). The CDR3 sequence is 11 residues long. The V end was cut by 7 bases, the J end by 5 bases, with 6 bases between. The CDR3 sequence is CASTLNNEQFF. CDR3 DNA sequence: TGTGCCAGTACCCTAAACAATGAGCAGTTCTTC.